This T cell receptor (beta chain) appears in the sequencing data of a study of Graves' ophthalmopathy and Graves' hyperthyroidism. Across the whole study: Hyperthyroidism qualified as stable when ophthalmopathy did not develop within 18 months of follow-up.

The TCR beta CDR3 regions underwent amplification from RNA transcripts. An initial RT-PCR round employing HTBI primers preceded a second-round multiplex PCR. TCRdb re-called the multiplex PCR reads with MiXCR, one entry per CDR3 protein. The sample lists over a million distinct CDR3 sequences; less than 45% were seen once. In this sample, this clonotype turned up many times. Antigen specificity is unknown. Germline V lookup: CDR1 LNHDA, CDR2 SQIVND (reference sequence). Trimming took 5 bases from V and 5 from J, leaving 15 bases between them. The CDR3 consists of 15 residues. Whole-study findings and limits: Blood samples also showed most expanded thyroid clonotypes exceeding 0.001 frequency.

Input material: peripheral blood or thyroid tissue (not recorded which). This TCR was recovered from an adult man with Graves' hyperthyroidism. This rearrangement joins TRBV19 to TRBJ2-2, with D unresolved. The CDR3 reads CASSVKATYTGELFF. In DNA, the CDR3 is TGTGCCAGTAGTGTTAAGGCCACATATACCGGGGAGCTGTTTTTT.